These 7 T cell receptor beta chains were all obtained from the same sample, sequenced in a study of technical replicates of blood from a few donors. Produced via immunoSEQ multiplex PCR; TCRdb's table is partial and in-frame only. The table includes 15,000 to 18,000 clones, over 75% detected once. What was sequenced was PBMCs. The receptors shown here come from a human donor in good health.

This chain connects TRBV19 to TRBJ2-1, with 9 bases lining up with TRBD2. The CDR3 runs 15 residues. V was clipped by 1 base and J by 4 bases; unmatched bases: 2. Germline assignment: CDR1 LNHDA and CDR2 SQIVND (reference sequence). CDR3 sequence (DNA): TGTGCCAGTAGTATAGCCCTAGCGGGGTACAATGAGCAGTTCTTC. It encodes CASSIALAGYNEQFF.

The chain employs TRBV6-5 and TRBJ2-5; tentative D call: TRBD1 (5 bases). Germline V gives CDR1 MNHEY, CDR2 SVGAGI. Between the trimmed V and J ends, which lost 2 bases and 0 bases, there was a span of 7 bases. This CDR3 has 14 residues. CDR3 loop: CASSYGAYQETQYF. Written as DNA, the CDR3 is TGTGCCAGCAGTTACGGGGCGTACCAAGAGACCCAGTACTTC.

A few counts support this clone. The V and J genes are TRBV6-1 and TRBJ2-2, with 7 nucleotides matching TRBD2. Germline-derived CDR1 and CDR2 are MNHNS and SASEGT. The CDR3 extends over 14 amino acids. V lost 7 bases, J lost 6 bases, and 8 bases stayed unmatched. This CDR3 is CASTDWGGSGELFF. Here the CDR3 DNA reads TGTGCCAGCACGGATTGGGGGGGATCCGGGGAGCTGTTTTTT.

The chain uses TRBV7-3 and TRBJ2-1, with D tentatively TRBD2 (6 bases). The length of the CDR3 is 16 residues. V lost 2 bases to trimming and J lost 0 bases, with 11 bases between them. Germline loops: CDR1 SGHTA, CDR2 FQGTGA. The CDR3 DNA sequence: TGTGCCAGCAGCTTAGCCTCGACTAGCTCCTACAATGAGCAGTTCTTC. Protein sequence: CASSLASTSSYNEQFF.

This clone was detected only once. The gene calls are TRBV6-1 and TRBJ1-1; D is ambiguous. CDR3 size: 12 residues. The germline gives CDR1 MNHNS, CDR2 SASEGT. With 5 bases removed from V and 5 bases from J, the gap between germline ends came to 9 bases. The CDR3 sequence: CASSKTVTEAFF. The DNA of the CDR3 is TGTGCCAGCAGTAAAACAGTTACTGAAGCTTTCTTT.

This chain links TRBV7-8 with TRBJ1-3; the D is unclear. CDR1 is SGHVS and CDR2 is FQNEAQ in the germline V gene. Trimming stripped 5 bases from V and 0 bases from J, with 11 bases between. This CDR3 has 15 residues. The CDR3 DNA reads as TGTGCCAGCAGCCCGCCGGGAGCCTCTGGAAACACCATATATTTT. Its protein is CASSPPGASGNTIYF.

The V gene is TRBV28, the J gene TRBJ2-7; 7 positions match TRBD2. The CDR3 length is 15 residues. Germline loops: CDR1 MDHEN, CDR2 SYDVKM. Trimming took 8 bases from V and 0 from J; bases not matched to a gene: 10. The CDR3 bases are TGTGCCAGCGGCCTGGCTAGCGGTATCTCCTACGAGCAGTACTTC. It specifies CASGLASGISYEQYF.